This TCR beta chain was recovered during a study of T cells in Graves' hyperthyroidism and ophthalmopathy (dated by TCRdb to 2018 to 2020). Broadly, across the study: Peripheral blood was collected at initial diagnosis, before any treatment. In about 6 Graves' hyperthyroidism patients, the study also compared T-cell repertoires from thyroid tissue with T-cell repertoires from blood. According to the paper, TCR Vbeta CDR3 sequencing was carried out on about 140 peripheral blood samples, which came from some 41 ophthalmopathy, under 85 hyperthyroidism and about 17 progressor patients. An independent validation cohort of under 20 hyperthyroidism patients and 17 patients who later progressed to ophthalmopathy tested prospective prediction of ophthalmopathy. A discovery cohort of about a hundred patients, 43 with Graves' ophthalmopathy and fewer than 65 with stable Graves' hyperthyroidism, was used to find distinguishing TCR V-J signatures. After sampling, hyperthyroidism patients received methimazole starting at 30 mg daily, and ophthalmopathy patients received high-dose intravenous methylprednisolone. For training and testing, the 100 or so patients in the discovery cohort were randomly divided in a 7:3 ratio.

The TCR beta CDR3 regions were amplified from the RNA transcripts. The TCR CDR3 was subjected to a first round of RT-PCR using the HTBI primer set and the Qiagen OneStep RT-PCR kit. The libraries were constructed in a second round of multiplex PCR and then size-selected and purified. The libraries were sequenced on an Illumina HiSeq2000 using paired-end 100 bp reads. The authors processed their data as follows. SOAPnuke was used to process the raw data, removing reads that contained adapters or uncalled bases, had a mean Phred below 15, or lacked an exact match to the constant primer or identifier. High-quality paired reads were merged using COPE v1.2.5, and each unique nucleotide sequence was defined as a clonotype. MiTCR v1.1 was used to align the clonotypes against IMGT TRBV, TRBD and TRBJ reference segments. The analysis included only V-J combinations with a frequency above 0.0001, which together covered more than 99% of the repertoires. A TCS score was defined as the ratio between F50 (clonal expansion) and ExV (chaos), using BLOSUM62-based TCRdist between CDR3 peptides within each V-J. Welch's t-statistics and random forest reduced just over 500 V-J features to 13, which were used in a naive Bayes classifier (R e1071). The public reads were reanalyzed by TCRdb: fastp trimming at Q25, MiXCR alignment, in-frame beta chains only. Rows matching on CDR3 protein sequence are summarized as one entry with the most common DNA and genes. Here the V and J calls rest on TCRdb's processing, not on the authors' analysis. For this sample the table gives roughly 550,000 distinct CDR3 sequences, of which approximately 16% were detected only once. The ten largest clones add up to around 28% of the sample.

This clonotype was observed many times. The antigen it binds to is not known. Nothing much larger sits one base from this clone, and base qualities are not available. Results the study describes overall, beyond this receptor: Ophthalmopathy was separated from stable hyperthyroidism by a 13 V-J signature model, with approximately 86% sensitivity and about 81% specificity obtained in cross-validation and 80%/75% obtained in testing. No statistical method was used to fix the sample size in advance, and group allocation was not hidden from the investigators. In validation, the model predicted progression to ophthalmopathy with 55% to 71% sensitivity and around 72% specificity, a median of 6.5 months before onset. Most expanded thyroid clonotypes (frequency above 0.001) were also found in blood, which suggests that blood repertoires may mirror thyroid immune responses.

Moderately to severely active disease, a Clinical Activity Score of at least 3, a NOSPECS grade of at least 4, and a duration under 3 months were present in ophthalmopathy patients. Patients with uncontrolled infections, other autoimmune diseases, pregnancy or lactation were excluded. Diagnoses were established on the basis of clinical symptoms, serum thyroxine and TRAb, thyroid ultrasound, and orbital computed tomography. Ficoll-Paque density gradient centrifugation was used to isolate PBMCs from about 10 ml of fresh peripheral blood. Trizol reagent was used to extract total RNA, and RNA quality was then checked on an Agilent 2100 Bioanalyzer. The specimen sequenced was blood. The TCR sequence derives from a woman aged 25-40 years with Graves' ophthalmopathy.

The CDR3 protein: CASTIQGRTRGWDTEAFF. The DNA sequence is as follows: TGTGCCAGCACCATACAGGGAAGGACCAGGGGCTGGGACACTGAAGCTTTCTTT. The chain links TRBV12-3 or TRBV12-4 with TRBJ1-1, and possibly TRBD1, on 6 matching bases. V is clipped by 7 bases and J by 3 bases, and the sequence between their germline boundaries is 27 bases long. The CDR3, cysteine through phenylalanine, is 18 amino acids long. The read is trimmed to its CDR3 DNA, 54 bases read in frame from base 1.